This T cell receptor beta chain appears in the sequencing data of a study of control samples from healthy donors and cancer patients. Sequencing used immunoSEQ multiplex PCR; TCRdb keeps in-frame clones, though not all of them. The sample records under 450,000 clones, around 90% being singletons. Germline V gives CDR1 GTSNPN, CDR2 SVGIG (reference sequence). The CDR3 contains 13 residues. V dropped 7 bases and J dropped 5; count of bases not matched to a gene: 5. V is TRBV30 and J is TRBJ2-7, with 13 bases matching TRBD2. What was sequenced was PBMCs. The clonotype was recovered from a man aged 40-49 years with head and neck cancer. DNA for the CDR3: TGTGCCTCGGGACTAGCGGGATATAACGAGCAGTACTTC. It specifies CASGLAGYNEQYF.